Following are 3 T cell receptor beta chains from one sample sequenced in a study of shared clonotypes between healthy human individuals (dated by TCRdb to the early 2020s). The library was made by the immunoSEQ multiplex PCR assay. The immuneACCESS repertoire file appears here via TCRdb, limited to in-frame rearrangements. These files lack a portion of the clones; in checked studies, under half of the deficit traces to unresolved V genes, and the cause of the others is not known. This sample holds roughly 500,000 clones; around 79% were observed only once. The ten largest clones represent over 10% of the sample. The sequenced sample consisted of PBMCs. Receptors originate from a woman aged 40 to 55 in good health. Some clones in this sample may be carry-over from other donors' samples.

The CDR3 sequence: CASRFGLAGMETQYF. The CDR3 bases are TGCGCCAGCAGATTCGGACTAGCGGGCATGGAGACCCAGTACTTC. This chain links TRBV5-1 with TRBJ2-5; 11 bases fit TRBD2. The length of the CDR3 is 15 residues. V trimming: 5 bases; J trimming: 5 bases; junction bases outside the gene matches: 8. The germline CDR1 and CDR2 sequences are SGHRS and YFSETQ.

The rearrangement uses TRBV11-2 and TRBJ1-1; D unresolved. The germline V and J ends were trimmed by 5 bases and 5 bases, with 9 bases remaining between them. Germline V gives CDR1 SGHAT, CDR2 FQNNGV. The CDR3 contains 12 residues. Written as DNA, the CDR3 is TGTGCCAGCAGCCCGATCGGGACTGAAGCTTTCTTT. Translating gives CASSPIGTEAFF.

The rearrangement uses TRBV2 and TRBJ1-1, with TRBD1 as a possible D gene (5 bases). V lost 8 bases, J lost 6 bases, and 16 bases lay in between. This CDR3 is built from 13 residues. CDR1 is SNHLY and CDR2 is FYNNEI in the germline V gene. CDR3 DNA sequence: TGTGCCAGCTATAACGGATGGGACGCTGAAGCTTTCTTT. Its protein is CASYNGWDAEAFF.